Listed below are T cell receptor beta chains from one sample, sequenced in a study of blood T cell repertoires in COVID-19. This table comes from immunoSEQ multiplex PCR, and its TCRdb copy is limited to in-frame clones, with some not included. Counted here are about 260,000 clones, about 89% occurring once; the ten biggest clones make up 1.5%. Sequenced sample: peripheral blood. All receptors come from a woman aged 35 to 49 who had recovered from COVID-19. Each CDR3 is given with its conserved first and last residue. The D gene is left open where the match is weak. The size entry is marked missing in some rows and otherwise reads once, few, many or a size class.

j_gene: TRBJ2-3; d_gene: TRBD1; v_gene: TRBV7-7; abundance: .; CDR3nt: TGTGCCAGCAGCTTGGACAGGATTGATACGCAGTATTTT; CDR3aa: CASSLDRIDTQYF
j_gene: TRBJ2-7; d_gene: .; v_gene: TRBV14; abundance: .; CDR3nt: TGTGCCAGCAGCCAAGGGGGTGGTCTGCTAGCCGAGCAGTACTTC; CDR3aa: CASSQGGGLLAEQYF
j_gene: TRBJ2-5; d_gene: .; v_gene: TRBV7-9; abundance: .; CDR3nt: TGTGCCAGCAGCCAGGGGACTATTACCCGCTACCAAGAGACCCAGTACTTC; CDR3aa: CASSQGTITRYQETQYF
j_gene: TRBJ1-2; d_gene: .; v_gene: TRBV5-1; abundance: .; CDR3nt: TGCGCCAGCAGCTTGGGCAGCGTTAACTATGGCTACACCTTC; CDR3aa: CASSLGSVNYGYTF
j_gene: TRBJ2-5; d_gene: TRBD2; v_gene: TRBV3-1/TRBV3-2; abundance: once; CDR3nt: TGTGCCAGCAGCCAAGTTTCGGGACTACCGAACCAAGAGACCCAGTACTTC; CDR3aa: CASSQVSGLPNQETQYF
j_gene: TRBJ1-2; d_gene: .; v_gene: TRBV2; abundance: .; CDR3nt: TGTGCCAGCAGTGAGGCCAGGAAGTATGGCTACACCTTC; CDR3aa: CASSEARKYGYTF
j_gene: TRBJ1-2; d_gene: .; v_gene: TRBV2; abundance: .; CDR3nt: TGTGCCAGCAAACCCGGGGGGGCCCCTAACTATGGCTACACCTTC; CDR3aa: CASKPGGAPNYGYTF
j_gene: TRBJ1-1; d_gene: .; v_gene: TRBV5-6; abundance: once; CDR3nt: TGTGCCAGCAGCCCTGAGGGGGACACCGTCGCTTTCTTT; CDR3aa: CASSPEGDTVAFF
j_gene: TRBJ2-2; d_gene: TRBD2; v_gene: TRBV7-3; abundance: few; CDR3nt: TGTGCCAGCAGCTTAACGTCGGGGACTAGCGCTCTCACCGGGGAGCTGTTTTTT; CDR3aa: CASSLTSGTSALTGELFF
j_gene: TRBJ2-5; d_gene: .; v_gene: TRBV6-5; abundance: once; CDR3nt: TGTGCCAGCAGTTACGGGGCGCAAGAGACCCAGTACTTC; CDR3aa: CASSYGAQETQYF
j_gene: TRBJ2-5; d_gene: .; v_gene: TRBV11-2; abundance: .; CDR3nt: TGTGCCAGCAGCTCCCTCGGGGGGCTAACGGGGGAGACCCAGTACTTC; CDR3aa: CASSSLGGLTGETQYF
j_gene: TRBJ2-1; d_gene: .; v_gene: TRBV5-1; abundance: .; CDR3nt: TGCGCCAGCAGCCGGGACTCGAGCTCCTACAATGAGCAGTTCTTC; CDR3aa: CASSRDSSSYNEQFF
j_gene: TRBJ1-2; d_gene: .; v_gene: TRBV19; abundance: few; CDR3nt: TGTGCCAGTAGCCAGGGGTCGAACTATGGCTACACCTTC; CDR3aa: CASSQGSNYGYTF
j_gene: TRBJ1-6; d_gene: .; v_gene: TRBV6-5; abundance: few; CDR3nt: TGTGCCAGCAGTACCTCGACAGTCACGAATTCACCCCTCCACTTT; CDR3aa: CASSTSTVTNSPLHF
j_gene: TRBJ2-1; d_gene: TRBD1; v_gene: TRBV5-1; abundance: .; CDR3nt: TGCGCCAGCAGCTTGGAGACAGGGGGACCCGCCGCTGGGGATGAGCAGTTCTTC; CDR3aa: CASSLETGGPAAGDEQFF
j_gene: TRBJ1-5; d_gene: TRBD1; v_gene: TRBV19; abundance: .; CDR3nt: TGTGCCACCCAGATCCGGGACAGAAATCAGCCCCAGCATTTT; CDR3aa: CATQIRDRNQPQHF
j_gene: TRBJ2-7; d_gene: .; v_gene: TRBV4-3; abundance: .; CDR3nt: TGCGCCAGCAGCCAAGAGAAGAGCTCTGGGCAGTACTTC; CDR3aa: CASSQEKSSGQYF
j_gene: TRBJ2-1; d_gene: .; v_gene: TRBV18; abundance: .; CDR3nt: TGTGCCAGCTCATCCAATACTCACTTGAGCTCCTACAATGAGCAGTTCTTC; CDR3aa: CASSSNTHLSSYNEQFF
j_gene: TRBJ1-1; d_gene: TRBD1; v_gene: TRBV19; abundance: .; CDR3nt: TGTGCCAGTCGGGACAGGGGAGGCTCTGAAGCTTTCTTT; CDR3aa: CASRDRGGSEAFF
j_gene: TRBJ2-1; d_gene: TRBD2; v_gene: TRBV7-3; abundance: .; CDR3nt: TGTGCCAGCAGCCCGCCGGGGGGACGATACAATGAGCAGTTCTTC; CDR3aa: CASSPPGGRYNEQFF
j_gene: TRBJ1-3; d_gene: TRBD1; v_gene: TRBV2; abundance: few; CDR3nt: TGTGCCAGCAGCGACAGGGCCTCTGGAAACACCATATATTTT; CDR3aa: CASSDRASGNTIYF
j_gene: TRBJ2-7; d_gene: TRBD1; v_gene: TRBV7-9; abundance: .; CDR3nt: TGTGCCAGCACCGACACCGGGACAGCTAGCTCCTACGAGCAGTACTTC; CDR3aa: CASTDTGTASSYEQYF
j_gene: TRBJ1-4; d_gene: TRBD1; v_gene: TRBV11-2; abundance: .; CDR3nt: TGTGCCAGCAGCTTAGATGGACAGGGGAACGAAAAACTGTTTTTT; CDR3aa: CASSLDGQGNEKLFF
j_gene: TRBJ2-7; d_gene: TRBD2; v_gene: TRBV6-1; abundance: .; CDR3nt: TGTGCCAGCAGTGAACTAGCGGGGGGGATCTCCTACGAGCAGTACTTC; CDR3aa: CASSELAGGISYEQYF
j_gene: TRBJ2-7; d_gene: TRBD1; v_gene: TRBV18; abundance: .; CDR3nt: TGTGCCAGCTCACCAGGAGCAGGGGGTGGGTACGAGCAGTACTTC; CDR3aa: CASSPGAGGGYEQYF
j_gene: TRBJ2-1; d_gene: TRBD2; v_gene: TRBV19; abundance: .; CDR3nt: TGTGCCAGTAGTGCTATAGCGGGGGGAACGCAGTTCTTC; CDR3aa: CASSAIAGGTQFF
j_gene: TRBJ2-3; d_gene: .; v_gene: TRBV5-1; abundance: .; CDR3nt: TGCGCCAGCAGCATGACAGCCCTCACAGATACGCAGTATTTT; CDR3aa: CASSMTALTDTQYF
j_gene: TRBJ2-7; d_gene: .; v_gene: TRBV5-1; abundance: few; CDR3nt: TGCGCCAGCAGCCTCCGGGACGAGCAGTACTTC; CDR3aa: CASSLRDEQYF
j_gene: TRBJ2-1; d_gene: TRBD1; v_gene: TRBV7-2; abundance: once; CDR3nt: TGTGCCAGCAGCCACCGGACAGGTCTCTACAATGAGCAGTTCTTC; CDR3aa: CASSHRTGLYNEQFF
j_gene: TRBJ2-1; d_gene: TRBD2; v_gene: TRBV3-1/TRBV3-2; abundance: .; CDR3nt: TGTGCCAGCAGCCTTAGCGGGCGATACAATGAGCAGTTCTTC; CDR3aa: CASSLSGRYNEQFF
j_gene: TRBJ1-6; d_gene: .; v_gene: TRBV5-1; abundance: .; CDR3nt: TGCGCCAGCAGCTTGGGACAGTATAATTCACCCCTCCACTTT; CDR3aa: CASSLGQYNSPLHF
j_gene: TRBJ1-1; d_gene: .; v_gene: TRBV30; abundance: once; CDR3nt: TGTGCCTGGAGTCCTCCCTTCGCTGAAGCTTTCTTT; CDR3aa: CAWSPPFAEAFF
j_gene: TRBJ2-6; d_gene: .; v_gene: TRBV6-5; abundance: few; CDR3nt: TGTGCCAGCAGGGCGGACAGAAGGGCCAACGTCCTGACTTTC; CDR3aa: CASRADRRANVLTF
j_gene: TRBJ2-5; d_gene: TRBD2; v_gene: TRBV9; abundance: .; CDR3nt: TGTGCCAGCAGCGTCGGGACTAGCGGGGGCGGGACCCAGTACTTC; CDR3aa: CASSVGTSGGGTQYF
j_gene: TRBJ2-7; d_gene: TRBD1; v_gene: TRBV7-2; abundance: .; CDR3nt: TGTGCCAGCAGCTTAAAGGGCACAGGGGTCGTTTCCTACGAGCAGTACTTC; CDR3aa: CASSLKGTGVVSYEQYF
j_gene: TRBJ1-1; d_gene: .; v_gene: TRBV4-3; abundance: few; CDR3nt: TGCGCCAGCAGCCAAGAAAGCCCAAGGGGAGGAGCTTTCTTT; CDR3aa: CASSQESPRGGAFF
j_gene: TRBJ2-5; d_gene: .; v_gene: TRBV2; abundance: .; CDR3nt: TGTGCCAGCAGGACGGGGTGGGAGACCCAGTACTTC; CDR3aa: CASRTGWETQYF
j_gene: TRBJ1-4; d_gene: .; v_gene: TRBV10-3; abundance: .; CDR3nt: TGTGCCATCAGTCGTGACAGAGAAACAAATGAAAAACTGTTTTTT; CDR3aa: CAISRDRETNEKLFF
j_gene: TRBJ2-2; d_gene: .; v_gene: TRBV7-8; abundance: .; CDR3nt: TGTGCCAGCAGTTTGAATCTGGGCCTCGCCCGAGGGGAGCTGTTTTTT; CDR3aa: CASSLNLGLARGELFF
j_gene: TRBJ1-4; d_gene: .; v_gene: TRBV7-9; abundance: .; CDR3nt: TGTGCCAGCAGCCCGAACCCGGGAACTAATGAAAAACTGTTTTTT; CDR3aa: CASSPNPGTNEKLFF
j_gene: TRBJ2-7; d_gene: .; v_gene: TRBV18; abundance: .; CDR3nt: TGTGCCAGCTCACCACCGATACCCGAGGAGGACGAGCAGTACTTC; CDR3aa: CASSPPIPEEDEQYF
j_gene: TRBJ2-2; d_gene: .; v_gene: TRBV19; abundance: .; CDR3nt: TGTGCCAGTGAGGGACAAGGAACCGGGGAGCTGTTTTTT; CDR3aa: CASEGQGTGELFF
j_gene: TRBJ2-2; d_gene: TRBD2; v_gene: TRBV9; abundance: .; CDR3nt: TGTGCCAGCAGCGTAAGGGCACAGCGGGGGGGCCGTGACGGGGAGCTGTTTTTT; CDR3aa: CASSVRAQRGGRDGELFF
j_gene: TRBJ1-4; d_gene: .; v_gene: TRBV2; abundance: .; CDR3nt: TGTGCCAGCCTGGGGCCTAATGAAAAACTGTTTTTT; CDR3aa: CASLGPNEKLFF
j_gene: TRBJ2-1; d_gene: TRBD2; v_gene: TRBV30; abundance: .; CDR3nt: TGTGCCTGGGGGGGGAGGGGTTCCTACAATGAGCAGTTCTTC; CDR3aa: CAWGGRGSYNEQFF
j_gene: TRBJ1-1; d_gene: .; v_gene: TRBV5-6; abundance: .; CDR3nt: TGTGCCAGCAGCCGAGGAGTTCAGACAGGTACTGAAGCTTTCTTT; CDR3aa: CASSRGVQTGTEAFF
j_gene: TRBJ1-5; d_gene: TRBD1; v_gene: TRBV6-5; abundance: .; CDR3nt: TGTGCCAGCAGCTTCGACAGGGGCGGCAATCAGCCCCAGCATTTT; CDR3aa: CASSFDRGGNQPQHF
j_gene: TRBJ2-1; d_gene: TRBD1; v_gene: TRBV5-1; abundance: .; CDR3nt: TGCGCCAGCAGCAAAGGCCCGGGACAGGCCTACAATGAGCAGTTCTTC; CDR3aa: CASSKGPGQAYNEQFF
j_gene: TRBJ1-2; d_gene: .; v_gene: TRBV7-8; abundance: .; CDR3nt: TGTGCCAGCAGCCAAGACTCGACAGGCTATGGCTACACCTTC; CDR3aa: CASSQDSTGYGYTF
j_gene: TRBJ1-2; d_gene: .; v_gene: TRBV5-4; abundance: .; CDR3nt: TGTGCCAGCAGCCCAGATCCCTTACCTAACTATGGCTACACCTTC; CDR3aa: CASSPDPLPNYGYTF
j_gene: TRBJ1-1; d_gene: TRBD1; v_gene: TRBV4-1; abundance: .; CDR3nt: TGCGCCAGCAGCCCCGGGACAGGGTTGTATGCTTTCTTT; CDR3aa: CASSPGTGLYAFF